This is a list of T cell receptor beta chains from one sample in a study of blood T cell repertoires in COVID-19. Libraries were prepared by immunoSEQ multiplex PCR; TCRdb keeps only in-frame clonotypes and omits some of them. The data show approximately 97,000 clones, with about nine tenths seen just once and 1.7% held by the top ten. Sequenced material: peripheral blood. The source of these receptors is a man aged 55 to 70 with acute or convalescent COVID-19. Both conserved end residues are part of each CDR3. The D gene is left open where the match is weak. Clone size is not always given. Where it is, it says once, few, many or a class for expanded clones.

CDR3 length: 15
D gene: -
J gene: TRBJ1-6
clone size: -
V gene: TRBV6-5
CDR3 DNA: TGTGCCAGCAGTTACTCGTTGGGGGCGGGTTCACCCCTCCACTTT
CDR3 protein: CASSYSLGAGSPLHF

CDR3 length: 14
D gene: TRBD1
J gene: TRBJ1-2
clone size: -
V gene: TRBV10-3
CDR3 DNA: TGTGCCATCAGTGAGCGGGACAGGGGGCTGGGCTACACCTTC
CDR3 protein: CAISERDRGLGYTF

CDR3 length: 13
D gene: -
J gene: TRBJ1-4
clone size: -
V gene: TRBV11-2
CDR3 DNA: TGTGCCAGCACCCAGGCGCGGGGCGAAAAACTGTTTTTT
CDR3 protein: CASTQARGEKLFF

CDR3 length: 16
D gene: -
J gene: TRBJ2-1
clone size: -
V gene: TRBV5-1
CDR3 DNA: TGCGCCAGCAGCTTGGCAGGGGCAGGGTTGTACAATGAGCAGTTCTTC
CDR3 protein: CASSLAGAGLYNEQFF

CDR3 length: 14
D gene: -
J gene: TRBJ1-1
clone size: -
V gene: TRBV5-1
CDR3 DNA: TGCGCCAGCAGCTTACAGGGCATGAACACTGAAGCTTTCTTT
CDR3 protein: CASSLQGMNTEAFF

CDR3 length: 15
D gene: -
J gene: TRBJ1-4
clone size: -
V gene: TRBV19
CDR3 DNA: TGTGCCAGTAGTATTTTGACAGCAACTAATGAAAAACTGTTTTTT
CDR3 protein: CASSILTATNEKLFF

CDR3 length: 15
D gene: TRBD1
J gene: TRBJ2-2
clone size: -
V gene: TRBV11-2
CDR3 DNA: TGTGCCAGCAGCGCCGGACAGGGTGGGACCGGGGAGCTGTTTTTT
CDR3 protein: CASSAGQGGTGELFF

CDR3 length: 15
D gene: -
J gene: TRBJ1-3
clone size: -
V gene: TRBV6-5
CDR3 DNA: TGTGCCAGCAGTCGGGACTTTTCGCCTGGAAACACCATATATTTT
CDR3 protein: CASSRDFSPGNTIYF

CDR3 length: 18
D gene: -
J gene: TRBJ1-6
clone size: -
V gene: TRBV2
CDR3 DNA: TGTGCCAGCTGCGTTGCAGGGAACTACGGGGGGGTTAATTCACCCCTCCACTTT
CDR3 protein: CASCVAGNYGGVNSPLHF

CDR3 length: 14
D gene: TRBD1
J gene: TRBJ1-4
clone size: -
V gene: TRBV5-1
CDR3 DNA: TGCGCCAGCAGCCCTAGGACAGGGGGGGAAAAACTGTTTTTT
CDR3 protein: CASSPRTGGEKLFF

CDR3 length: 14
D gene: -
J gene: TRBJ2-3
clone size: -
V gene: TRBV11-2
CDR3 DNA: TGTGCCAGCAGCTTTGGAGGGACCACAGATACGCAGTATTTT
CDR3 protein: CASSFGGTTDTQYF

CDR3 length: 11
D gene: -
J gene: TRBJ2-1
clone size: few
V gene: TRBV6-5
CDR3 DNA: TGTGCCAGCAAAAATTTCGGTGAGCAGTTCTTC
CDR3 protein: CASKNFGEQFF

CDR3 length: 15
D gene: TRBD1
J gene: TRBJ1-5
clone size: -
V gene: TRBV5-1
CDR3 DNA: TGCGCCAGCAGCCCGAGGACAGGGTCAGATCAGCCCCAGCATTTT
CDR3 protein: CASSPRTGSDQPQHF

CDR3 length: 13
D gene: TRBD1
J gene: TRBJ2-1
clone size: -
V gene: TRBV2
CDR3 DNA: TGTGCCAGCAGTGGGGACAGTTACAATGAGCAGTTCTTC
CDR3 protein: CASSGDSYNEQFF

CDR3 length: 15
D gene: TRBD1
J gene: TRBJ1-4
clone size: -
V gene: TRBV6-5
CDR3 DNA: TGTGCCAGCAGTTACTCGGACAGGGGGCGAGAAAAACTGTTTTTT
CDR3 protein: CASSYSDRGREKLFF

CDR3 length: 14
D gene: -
J gene: TRBJ1-1
clone size: -
V gene: TRBV18
CDR3 DNA: TGTGCCAGCTCACCGACCGCAGCCGGGACTGAAGCTTTCTTT
CDR3 protein: CASSPTAAGTEAFF

CDR3 length: 12
D gene: -
J gene: TRBJ1-5
clone size: -
V gene: TRBV6-5
CDR3 DNA: TGTGCCAGCGGGACACTGGGGCAGCCCCAGCATTTT
CDR3 protein: CASGTLGQPQHF

CDR3 length: 15
D gene: TRBD1
J gene: TRBJ1-4
clone size: -
V gene: TRBV20-1
CDR3 DNA: TGCAGTGCTAGTTATTACAGGGGTACTAATGAAAAACTGTTTTTT
CDR3 protein: CSASYYRGTNEKLFF

CDR3 length: 17
D gene: -
J gene: TRBJ2-1
clone size: once
V gene: TRBV4-2
CDR3 DNA: TGTGCCAGCAGCCAAGATATAGCTAGCACTCGTTACAATGAGCAGTTCTTC
CDR3 protein: CASSQDIASTRYNEQFF

CDR3 length: 13
D gene: TRBD1
J gene: TRBJ1-2
clone size: -
V gene: TRBV7-2
CDR3 DNA: TGTGCCAGCAGCTTTAACAGGGGGCAAGGCTACACCTTC
CDR3 protein: CASSFNRGQGYTF

CDR3 length: 13
D gene: -
J gene: TRBJ1-2
clone size: -
V gene: TRBV6-5
CDR3 DNA: TGTGCCAGCAGTTACTGGCAGAACTATGGCTACACCTTC
CDR3 protein: CASSYWQNYGYTF

CDR3 length: 14
D gene: -
J gene: TRBJ1-1
clone size: -
V gene: TRBV19
CDR3 DNA: TGTGCCAGCGCGGGTGGAAGGTCGGATACTGAAGCTTTCTTT
CDR3 protein: CASAGGRSDTEAFF

CDR3 length: 15
D gene: TRBD1
J gene: TRBJ1-5
clone size: -
V gene: TRBV7-2
CDR3 DNA: TGTGCCAGCAGCCCGGGACAGAACTTCAATCAGCCCCAGCATTTT
CDR3 protein: CASSPGQNFNQPQHF

CDR3 length: 14
D gene: -
J gene: TRBJ2-1
clone size: -
V gene: TRBV19
CDR3 DNA: TGTGCCAGTAGTATAGGCGGGTTGTACAATGAGCAGTTCTTC
CDR3 protein: CASSIGGLYNEQFF